Following are 26 T cell receptor beta chains from one sample sequenced in a study of T-cell reconstitution after alpha-beta-depleted transplantation in children. The TCRbeta library was prepared with unique molecular identifiers. TCRdb redid the calling of the PCR reads with MiXCR, one entry per CDR3 protein. The sample shows roughly 300,000 distinct CDR3 sequences, approximately 10% of them seen only once. This sample comprised peripheral blood, obtained 180 days after TCRalphabeta/CD19-depleted stem cell transplant. The receptors here all came from a male patient under 10 years old who had a stem cell transplant for chronic granulomatous disease, so the T cells may come from the graft donor.

This clonotype appeared a few times. This sequence joins TRBV19 and TRBJ1-5; D unclear. This CDR3 has 14 residues. Trimming took 5 bases from V and 3 from J, leaving 11 bases between them. Germline V gene lookup returns CDR1 LNHDA and CDR2 SQIVND (reference sequence). In DNA, the CDR3 is TGTGCCAGTAGTCGCCAGGACCACAATCAGCCCCAGCATTTT. Residues: CASSRQDHNQPQHF.

This clonotype appeared many times. The CDR3 DNA is TGTGCCAGCAGCTCCCCCGGACGGAACTTCTATGGCTACACCTTC. Encoded protein: CASSSPGRNFYGYTF. V usage is TRBV6-5 and J usage is TRBJ1-2; D ambiguous. This CDR3 has 15 amino acids. With 6 bases removed from V and 4 bases from J, the gap between germline ends came to 18 bases. The germline CDR1 and CDR2 sequences are MNHEY and SVGAGI.

This clonotype was observed many times. This rearrangement joins TRBV5-6 to TRBJ2-4; possible D gene TRBD1, 5 bases. CDR1 is SGHDT, CDR2 YYEEEE, per germline. The germline V and J ends were trimmed by 0 bases and 8 bases, with 15 bases remaining between them. This CDR3 spans 15 amino acids. DNA of the CDR3: TGTGCCAGCAGCTTGGTTCTAAGGGGTCCGGACATTCAGTACTTC. Its protein is CASSLVLRGPDIQYF. Based on the CDR3 plus reference TRBV5-6 and TRBJ2-4, the full variable domain is DAGVTQSPTHLIKTRGQQVTLRCSPKSGHDTVSWYQQALGQGPQFIFQYYEEEERQRGNFPDRFSGHQFPNYSSELNVNALLLGDSALYLCASSLVLRGPDIQYFGAGTRLSVL.

In this sample, this clonotype turned up many times. The rearrangement links TRBV7-9 to TRBJ2-7, with D possibly TRBD2 on 6 matching bases. Per germline, CDR1 SEHNR and CDR2 FQNEAQ (reference sequence). V was shortened by 5 bases and J by 4 bases, with 15 bases between the two germline ends. The CDR3 spans 14 residues. The CDR3 spells CASSPKGLQYEQYF. In DNA, the CDR3 is TGTGCCAGCAGCCCAAAGGGACTTCAATACGAGCAGTACTTC. Based on the CDR3 plus reference TRBV7-9 and TRBJ2-7, the full variable domain is DTGVSQNPRHKITKRGQNVTFRCDPISEHNRLYWYRQTLGQGPEFLTYFQNEAQLEKSRLLSDRFSAERPKGSFSTLEIQRTEQGDSAMYLCASSPKGLQYEQYFGPGTRLTVT.

This clonotype has a count of ten or more. The V gene is TRBV20-1, the J gene TRBJ2-7; 10 nucleotides line up with TRBD1. This CDR3 is 18 amino acids long. Germline values: CDR1 DFQATT, CDR2 SNEGSKA (reference sequence). V was pared by 1 base and J by 3 bases, with 15 bases of the junction left unmatched. CDR3 coding DNA: TGCAGTGCTAGAGTCTCCTTCTTAGGGACAGGGGCCTTCTACGAGCAGTACTTC. This encodes CSARVSFLGTGAFYEQYF.

The rearrangement links TRBV2 to TRBJ2-1; 12 positions agree with TRBD2. CDR3 size: 18 residues. Germline CDR1 is SNHLY and CDR2 is FYNNEI. The trim removed 3 bases at V and 0 bases at J, leaving 6 bases unmatched. The CDR3 is CASSERLAGVVSYNEQFF. The CDR3 DNA reads TGTGCCAGCAGTGAGCGACTAGCGGGAGTGGTCTCCTACAATGAGCAGTTCTTC.

This clonotype occurred many times. The rearrangement links TRBV20-1 to TRBJ2-1, with D maybe TRBD2 (6 bases). Per germline, CDR1 DFQATT and CDR2 SNEGSKA (reference sequence). CDR3 length equals 14 residues. V lost 5 bases to trimming and J lost 3 bases, with 14 bases between them. The CDR3: CSAPVRGVYNEQFF. The CDR3 coding sequence is TGCAGTGCTCCCGTACGCGGGGTCTACAATGAGCAGTTCTTC.

This clonotype was picked up a small number of times. The CDR3 DNA follows: TGCGCCAGCAGCTTGGTGTGGGGAGACCAAGAGACCCAGTACTTC. Translation: CASSLVWGDQETQYF. This chain connects TRBV5-1 to TRBJ2-5; perhaps TRBD2 as D (5 bases). Germline CDR1 is SGHRS and CDR2 is YFSETQ. The CDR3 runs to 15 residues. V dropped 0 bases and J dropped 0 bases, with 9 bases sitting between them.

This clonotype was seen repeatedly, ten times or more. The chain combines TRBV7-9 with TRBJ2-3; 7 bases are a match to TRBD1. The J segment lost 0 bases and the V segment lost 5 bases, leaving 11 bases of the junction unmatched. Germline values: CDR1 SEHNR, CDR2 FQNEAQ (reference sequence). This CDR3 has 17 residues. DNA for the CDR3: TGTGCCAGCAGCACGACACACAGGGGTAGGAGCACAGATACGCAGTATTTT. Translated, it gives CASSTTHRGRSTDTQYF.

In its sample, this clonotype was seen many times. V is TRBV20-1 and J is TRBJ2-3, with 8 positions matching TRBD2. The CDR3 contains 16 residues. V dropped 6 bases and J dropped 0; count of bases not matched to a gene: 11. CDR1 DFQATT and CDR2 SNEGSKA come from the germline V gene (reference sequence). As DNA, the CDR3 is TGCAGTGCGGAGGACGGGACTAGTCCTAGCACAGATACGCAGTATTTT. Protein product: CSAEDGTSPSTDTQYF.

V and J are TRBV4-1 and TRBJ2-7; TRBD1 matches 10 bases. CDR3 length equals 15 residues. V shed 1 base, J shed 7 bases, and the junction held 7 bases outside the gene matches. Per germline, CDR1 MGHRA and CDR2 YSYEKL. The CDR3 DNA reads TGCGCCAGCAGCCAAGGCCCGGGACAGGGGCGGGAGCAGTACTTC. Its protein product is CASSQGPGQGREQYF.

In this sample, this clonotype turned up many times. CDR3 nucleotides: TGCGCCAGCACAAGGCGGCCGACTAACTATGGCTACACCTTC. This codes for CASTRRPTNYGYTF. The rearrangement uses TRBV4-1 and TRBJ1-2; D is unclear. This CDR3 has 14 amino acids. CDR1 is MGHRA, CDR2 YSYEKL, per germline. V lost 7 bases and J lost 0, with 12 bases in between.

This clonotype was seen repeatedly, ten times or more. The V gene is TRBV19, the J gene TRBJ2-5, with D unresolved. The CDR3 covers 15 residues. The germline V gene encodes CDR1 LNHDA and CDR2 SQIVND (reference sequence). V lost 3 bases and J lost 1, with 12 bases in between. In nucleotides, the CDR3 is TGTGCCAGTAGTATGTTTACGGCAGCCCAAGAGACCCAGTACTTC. The encoded protein is CASSMFTAAQETQYF.

This clonotype was seen at least ten times. The chain couples TRBV15 to TRBJ2-1; D unresolved. Trimming shortened V by 0 bases and J by 4 bases, and 13 bases separated the two germline ends. This CDR3 region has 16 residues. Germline values: CDR1 LNHNV, CDR2 YYDKDF (reference sequence). CDR3 protein: CATSRDWAAAYNEQFF. CDR3 nucleotides: TGTGCCACCAGCAGAGATTGGGCAGCAGCGTACAATGAGCAGTTCTTC. The full variable domain, its missing parts supplied by reference TRBV15 and TRBJ2-1, is DAMVIQNPRYQVTQFGKPVTLSCSQTLNHNVMYWYQQKSSQAPKLLFHYYDKDFNNEADTPDNFQSRRPNTSFCFLDIRSPGLGDTAMYLCATSRDWAAAYNEQFFGPGTRLTVL.

This clonotype was picked up many times. The V gene is TRBV20-1, the J gene TRBJ2-7; 9 bases are shared with TRBD2. CDR1 is DFQATT, CDR2 SNEGSKA, per germline (reference sequence). The V and J ends lost 4 bases and 0 bases, in that order; junction bases with no gene match: 10. The CDR3 is 16 amino acids. For the CDR3, the DNA is TGCAGTGCTAACCCTTGGGGAGCGGGAGGCTCCTACGAGCAGTACTTC. This codes for CSANPWGAGGSYEQYF.

The chain recombines TRBV25-1 with TRBJ2-5; 7 nucleotides align to TRBD1. This CDR3 region has 14 residues. The ends lost 4 bases at V and 3 bases at J; junction bases unmatched: 5. Germline V gene sequence: CDR1 MGHDK, CDR2 SYGVNS. The CDR3 DNA follows: TGTGCCAGCAGTGGGTCGACAGGGAAAGAGACCCAGTACTTC. This gives the protein CASSGSTGKETQYF. The full variable domain, with the rest looked up from reference TRBV25-1 and TRBJ2-5, is EADIYQTPRYLVIGTGKKITLECSQTMGHDKMYWYQQDPGMELHLIHYSYGVNSTEKGDLSSESTVSRIRTEHFPLTLESARPSHTSQYLCASSGSTGKETQYFGPGTRLLVL.

There are many counts of this clonotype. The gene calls are TRBV4-1 and TRBJ2-1, with D perhaps TRBD2 (6 bases). The CDR3 totals 15 residues. The germline CDR1 and CDR2 sequences are MGHRA and YSYEKL. V was trimmed by 3 bases and J by 7 bases, leaving 16 bases between them. CDR3 protein: CASSHPSIAVNEQFF. CDR3 DNA sequence: TGCGCCAGCAGCCACCCTTCGATAGCGGTAAATGAGCAGTTCTTC.

The chain links TRBV10-3 to TRBJ2-7; TRBD1 might be the D (5 bases). CDR1 ENHRY and CDR2 SYGVKD come from the germline V gene. The CDR3 spans 12 residues. Trimming removed 9 bases at V and 2 bases at J, with 11 bases between. CDR3 sequence (DNA): TGTGCCATAAGACAGTTCCCCTACGAGCAGTACTTC. This gives the protein CAIRQFPYEQYF.

This clonotype has a count of ten or more. The rearrangement uses TRBV20-1 and TRBJ1-5, with 9 bases fitting TRBD1. Trimming removed 0 bases from V and 4 bases from J; junction bases left unmatched: 4. Germline-derived CDR1 and CDR2 are DFQATT and SNEGSKA (reference sequence). The CDR3 has 15 amino acids. As DNA, the CDR3 is TGCAGTGCTAGAGACACAGGGGGCCGGAATCAGCCCCAGCATTTT. Translation gives CSARDTGGRNQPQHF.

This clonotype was detected a few times. The chain links TRBV12-3 or TRBV12-4 to TRBJ1-5; D ambiguous. Trimming took off 4 bases at V and 10 bases at J, with 11 bases between the two ends. This CDR3 spans 12 amino acids. CDR3 protein: CASSSRVGPQHF. The CDR3 DNA follows: TGTGCCAGCAGTTCTCGGGTGGGCCCCCAGCATTTT.

This clonotype was observed many times. The chain carries TRBV6-1 and TRBJ2-7; 11 bases align to TRBD2. The CDR3 is 16 amino acids. The V gene end was trimmed by 6 bases and the J gene end by 0 bases; junction bases not matched to a gene: 7. Germline lookup yields CDR1 MNHNS and CDR2 SASEGT. CDR3: CASRDSTSGNSYEQYF. The CDR3 DNA is TGTGCCAGCAGAGATTCGACTAGCGGGAACTCCTACGAGCAGTACTTC.

This clonotype was recorded at least ten times. The rearrangement uses TRBV6-4 and TRBJ2-3, with 12 positions matching TRBD1. Looked up from germline, CDR1 is MRHNA and CDR2 is SNTAGT. J was trimmed by 4 bases and V by 2 bases; bases with no gene match: 1. The CDR3 has 15 amino acids. CDR3 sequence reads: CASSDGTGGADTQYF. The CDR3 coding sequence is TGTGCCAGCAGTGACGGGACAGGGGGCGCAGATACGCAGTATTTT.

This clonotype was detected many times. This chain uses TRBV29-1 with TRBJ2-2, with D unresolved. Germline V lookup: CDR1 SQVTM, CDR2 ANQGSEA. Trimming left V 5 bases short and J 1 base short, with 8 bases between. This CDR3 is 13 amino acids long. CDR3 sequence reads: CSVPLLNTGELFF. DNA for the CDR3: TGCAGCGTTCCACTACTGAACACCGGGGAGCTGTTTTTT.

This clonotype occurred many times. The chain is built from TRBV20-1 and TRBJ2-2; D unclear. Per germline, CDR1 DFQATT and CDR2 SNEGSKA (reference sequence). The CDR3 has 13 amino acids. V was pared by 3 bases and J by 2 bases, with 7 bases between. This CDR3 is CSASGRNTGELFF. The CDR3 DNA reads as TGCAGTGCTAGCGGAAGAAACACCGGGGAGCTGTTTTTT.

This clonotype was counted many times. CDR3 coding DNA: TGTGCCACCAGTGAAGGGACTAGCGGGAGTGCAGAGACCCAGTACTTC. Protein product: CATSEGTSGSAETQYF. The V call is TRBV24-1, the J call TRBJ2-5, with 14 bases that match TRBD2. This CDR3 contains 16 residues. Unmatched junction bases numbered 4, after V lost 4 bases and J lost 4 bases. Per the germline V gene, CDR1 is KGHDR and CDR2 is SFDVKD.

This clonotype appeared many times. This chain connects TRBV4-3 to TRBJ2-2; tentative D call: TRBD2 (7 bases). Germline V gene lookup returns CDR1 LGHNA and CDR2 YSLEER. This CDR3 is built from 17 residues. V was shortened by 4 bases and J by 4 bases, with 19 bases between the two germline ends. CDR3 residues: CASSPTGGPRGTGELFF. The CDR3, as DNA: TGCGCCAGCAGCCCGACGGGGGGCCCTCGGGGCACCGGGGAGCTGTTTTTT.